The 2 T cell receptor beta chains below all came from one sample that was sequenced in a study of blood T cell repertoires in COVID-19. Produced via immunoSEQ multiplex PCR; TCRdb's table is partial and in-frame only. The sample includes more than 150,000 clones, 70% to 80% of them seen just once. Sample: PBMCs or T cells enriched from blood (not recorded which). The receptor set was obtained from a woman between 50 and 59 years old who had recovered from COVID-19.

This clone was seen just once. V usage is TRBV19 and J usage is TRBJ2-2, with 7 bases fitting TRBD2. This CDR3 has 15 residues. Germline-derived CDR1 and CDR2 are LNHDA and SQIVND (reference sequence). J gave up 2 bases and V 7 bases, and 7 bases lay outside the gene matches. Written as DNA, the CDR3 is TGTGCCAGTACCACGACTAGCTTTAACACCGGGGAGCTGTTTTTT. It codes for CASTTTSFNTGELFF.

The chain employs TRBV6-4 and TRBJ1-2; 8 bases line up with TRBD1. Trimming cost V 5 bases and J 4 bases; bases outside gene matches: 6. Germline V gene lookup returns CDR1 MRHNA and CDR2 SNTAGT. The CDR3 runs to 14 residues. CDR3 sequence (DNA): TGTGCCAGCAGTCCGGGACAGGCGAGCTATGGCTACACCTTC. As protein: CASSPGQASYGYTF.